The 23 T cell receptor beta chains given below trace back to one sample, sequenced in a study of cytomegalovirus exposure and HLA in healthy donors. This PCR relied on a set of 60 Vbeta primers and 13 Jbeta primers. Libraries were prepared by immunoSEQ multiplex PCR; TCRdb keeps only in-frame clonotypes and omits some of them. The table has about 130,000 clones, around 69% seen once; the top ten hold approximately 2.9%. The sample was PBMCs. The receptors were gathered from a human donor in good health.

The chain is built from TRBV7-9 and TRBJ1-1, with a tentative D call TRBD1 (5 bases). Germline CDR1 is SEHNR and CDR2 is FQNEAQ (reference sequence). This CDR3 is built from 14 residues. V lost 8 bases and J lost 1, with 14 bases in between. The CDR3 DNA reads as TGTGCCAGCGGCCTGGGGCAACAGAACACTGAAGCTTTCTTT. Translation gives CASGLGQQNTEAFF. Full variable domain (remainder filled in from reference TRBV7-9 and TRBJ1-1): DTGVSQNPRHKITKRGQNVTFRCDPISEHNRLYWYRQTLGQGPEFLTYFQNEAQLEKSRLLSDRFSAERPKGSFSTLEIQRTEQGDSAMYLCASGLGQQNTEAFFGQGTRLTVV.

The chain combines TRBV7-9 with TRBJ1-3; no clear D gene. The V gene's germline CDR1 is SEHNR and CDR2 FQNEAQ (reference sequence). The CDR3 is 14 residues long. Deletions cut 4 bases from V and 6 bases from J, with 13 bases between. CDR3 amino acids: CASSSQMLANTIYF. Here the CDR3 DNA reads TGTGCCAGCAGCTCCCAAATGTTGGCAAACACCATATATTTT.

The rearrangement links TRBV27 to TRBJ2-1; possible D gene TRBD2, 5 bases. Germline assignment: CDR1 MNHEY and CDR2 SMNVEV (reference sequence). The CDR3 has 15 amino acids. V was cut by 2 bases and J by 1 base, with 9 bases left in between. The DNA for the CDR3 is TGTGCCAGCAGTTTAGCCGGGGTATCCTACAATGAGCAGTTCTTC. Its protein is CASSLAGVSYNEQFF.

The chain is built from TRBV6-1 and TRBJ1-1; 7 positions match TRBD1. This CDR3 has 11 amino acids. Germline V gene sequence: CDR1 MNHNS, CDR2 SASEGT. Trimming at V came to 7 bases and at J to 7 bases, leaving 3 bases not matched to a gene. The CDR3 protein is CASTWTGEAFF. CDR3 in DNA: TGTGCCAGCACCTGGACAGGTGAAGCTTTCTTT.

The rearrangement joins TRBV30 to TRBJ1-5; D gene ambiguous. Trimming removed 0 bases from V and 9 bases from J, with 12 bases in between. This CDR3 is 13 amino acids long. In germline, CDR1 is GTSNPN, CDR2 SVGIG (reference sequence). The DNA of the CDR3 is TGTGCCTGGAGTGTACTCCCGCTTGGGCCCCAGCATTTT. Amino acids: CAWSVLPLGPQHF.

The gene calls are TRBV7-8 and TRBJ1-1; D is uncertain. Germline CDR1 is SGHVS and CDR2 is FQNEAQ. The CDR3 has 11 amino acids. Trimming took off 4 bases at V and 8 bases at J, with 8 bases between the two ends. The CDR3 region is CASSSSREAFF. The CDR3 DNA reads as TGTGCCAGCAGCTCGTCCCGGGAAGCTTTCTTT.

The chain combines TRBV5-4 with TRBJ1-1; TRBD1 aligns across 7 bases. After removal of 5 bases from V and 6 bases from J, the junction contained 7 bases not matched to a gene. CDR3 length: 13 residues. The germline CDR1 and CDR2 sequences are SGHNT and YYREEE (reference sequence). The CDR3 here is CASSRRDRAEAFF. CDR3 DNA: TGTGCCAGCAGTCGCCGGGACAGAGCTGAAGCTTTCTTT.

The V call is TRBV27, the J call TRBJ1-5; 9 bases align to TRBD1. V gave up 4 bases and J gave up 7 bases; unmatched junction bases: 2. The CDR3 totals 13 residues. The germline CDR1 and CDR2 sequences are MNHEY and SMNVEV (reference sequence). The CDR3 region is CASSWTGEQPQHF. The CDR3 nucleotides read TGTGCCAGCAGTTGGACAGGGGAACAGCCCCAGCATTTT.

The chain has TRBV7-9 and TRBJ2-1, with a weak D call TRBD2 (6 bases). This CDR3 contains 14 residues. Trimming cost V 5 bases and J 4 bases, with 12 bases left between them. CDR1 is SEHNR, CDR2 FQNEAQ, per germline (reference sequence). CDR3 sequence: CASSNRREYNEQFF. CDR3 nucleotides: TGTGCCAGCAGCAATAGGAGGGAGTACAATGAGCAGTTCTTC. The full variable domain, its missing parts supplied by reference TRBV7-9 and TRBJ2-1, is DTGVSQNPRHKITKRGQNVTFRCDPISEHNRLYWYRQTLGQGPEFLTYFQNEAQLEKSRLLSDRFSAERPKGSFSTLEIQRTEQGDSAMYLCASSNRREYNEQFFGPGTRLTVL.

This chain joins TRBV18 and TRBJ1-5; no definite D call. The CDR3 extends over 14 amino acids. With 0 bases removed from V and 7 bases from J, the gap between germline ends came to 10 bases. Germline CDR1 and CDR2: KGHSH and LQKENI. This CDR3 reads CASSPPQANQPQHF. CDR3 sequence (DNA): TGTGCCAGCTCACCACCGCAGGCAAACCAGCCCCAGCATTTT.

The V gene is TRBV10-1, the J gene TRBJ1-5; 10 positions agree with TRBD1. There are 14 residues in the CDR3. The junction had 5 bases not matched to a gene; V was cut back by 3 bases and J by 9 bases. CDR1 and CDR2 from the germline V gene are WNHNN and SYGVQD (reference sequence). Written as DNA, the CDR3 is TGCGCCAGCAGTGACGGACAGGGGGTAAGGCCCCAGCATTTT. It encodes CASSDGQGVRPQHF.

J is TRBJ1-3 and V is TRBV9, with D hard to call. The ends were cut back, 0 bases at V and 4 bases at J, with 11 bases in the middle. Per germline, CDR1 SGDLS and CDR2 YYNGEE. The CDR3 is 15 residues long. The CDR3 spells CASSVEGGIGNTIYF. CDR3 sequence (DNA): TGTGCCAGCAGCGTAGAGGGAGGGATCGGAAACACCATATATTTT.

CDR3 residues: CASRSLGTQYNEQFF. The CDR3 DNA reads as TGTGCCAGTAGATCCCTCGGGACACAATACAATGAGCAGTTCTTC. V usage is TRBV19 and J usage is TRBJ2-1, with D perhaps TRBD1 (6 bases). The CDR3 extends over 15 amino acids. Germline loops: CDR1 LNHDA, CDR2 SQIVND (reference sequence). The V end lost 6 bases, the J end lost 4 bases, and 16 bases lay between the germline ends.

This clone was counted between two and nine times. This chain uses TRBV19 with TRBJ2-2; D might be TRBD1 (6 bases). Germline CDR1 and CDR2: LNHDA and SQIVND (reference sequence). The length of the CDR3 is 17 residues. V was trimmed by 3 bases and J by 5 bases, leaving 19 bases between them. Here the CDR3 DNA reads TGTGCCAGTAGTATCTGGCAGGGGCTCCCACAAACCGGGGAGCTGTTTTTT. Its translation: CASSIWQGLPQTGELFF.

In this sample, this clone turned up a few times. The rearrangement uses TRBV28 and TRBJ2-3; D is possibly TRBD1 (6 bases). The germline CDR1 and CDR2 sequences are MDHEN and SYDVKM. The CDR3 is 17 residues long. V was trimmed by 1 base and J by 4 bases, leaving 18 bases between them. CDR3 sequence: CASSLSVYRVGADTQYF. CDR3 sequence (DNA): TGTGCCAGCAGTTTATCCGTCTACAGGGTAGGGGCAGATACGCAGTATTTT.

CDR3 DNA sequence: TGCGCCAGCAGCCAAGCAGGGGCCGTAAACATTCAGTACTTC. Translated, it gives CASSQAGAVNIQYF. V usage is TRBV4-3 and J usage is TRBJ2-4; D may be TRBD1 (6 bases). Germline assignment: CDR1 LGHNA and CDR2 YSLEER. The CDR3 totals 14 residues. Trimming took off 1 base at V and 6 bases at J, with 10 bases between the two ends.

The table lists this clone with a few counts. The rearrangement joins TRBV6-5 to TRBJ1-4; D is possibly TRBD1 (5 bases). Germline V gives CDR1 MNHEY, CDR2 SVGAGI. The CDR3 extends over 14 amino acids. The V end lost 4 bases, the J end lost 4 bases, and 10 bases lay between the germline ends. Written as DNA, the CDR3 is TGTGCCAGCAGTTTGGGGGGACGTAATGAAAAACTGTTTTTT. Its protein product is CASSLGGRNEKLFF.

The rearrangement uses TRBV7-3 and TRBJ2-3; 11 bases fit TRBD2. CDR3 length: 16 amino acids. Germline V CDR1 and CDR2: SGHTA, FQGTGA. J lost 4 bases, V lost 5 bases, and 8 bases had no gene match. The CDR3 region is CASSRLAGGRADTQYF. The CDR3 nucleotides read TGTGCCAGCAGCCGTCTAGCGGGGGGAAGGGCAGATACGCAGTATTTT.

This chain links TRBV2 with TRBJ2-5; 10 positions match TRBD1. The DNA matches TRBJ2-7 better at its end, which makes the J call doubtful. The germline CDR1 and CDR2 sequences are SNHLY and FYNNEI. The CDR3 runs to 15 residues. CDR3 in DNA: TGTGCCAGCTGGGACAGGGGTCCAAGCTCCTACGAGCAGTACTTC. Its protein product is CASWDRGPSSYEQYF.

The V gene is TRBV11-2, the J gene TRBJ1-4, with unresolved D. The CDR3 sequence is 15 residues long. Germline V gene data show CDR1 as SGHAT and CDR2 as FQNNGV. V gave up 5 bases and J gave up 4 bases, with 14 bases separating them. The CDR3 here is CASSLWRANNEKLFF. The DNA for the CDR3 is TGTGCCAGCAGCCTATGGCGGGCAAATAATGAAAAACTGTTTTTT.

The chain combines TRBV5-1 with TRBJ2-1; D is unresolved. In germline, CDR1 is SGHRS, CDR2 YFSETQ. CDR3 length equals 11 residues. V was trimmed by 4 bases and J by 10 bases, leaving 9 bases between them. This chain's CDR3 is CASSASGEQFF. CDR3 DNA sequence: TGCGCCAGCAGCGCGTCAGGCGAGCAGTTCTTC.

In DNA, the CDR3 is TGTGCCAGCAGTTCGACTAGCGGGAGAATAAACATTCAGTACTTC. Protein product: CASSSTSGRINIQYF. The V gene is TRBV28, the J gene TRBJ2-4, with 12 bases identical to TRBD2. The germline V gene encodes CDR1 MDHEN and CDR2 SYDVKM. V trimming: 4 bases; J trimming: 6 bases; junction bases outside the gene matches: 4. The CDR3 is 15 residues long.

The chain has TRBV5-6 and TRBJ2-4; a weak D match, TRBD1 (6 bases). V was cut by 4 bases and J by 2 bases, with 10 bases left in between. The CDR3 loop spans 14 amino acids. In germline, CDR1 is SGHDT, CDR2 YYEEEE. The chain's CDR3 is CASSQGSSKNIQYF. In DNA, the CDR3 is TGTGCCAGCAGCCAGGGGTCCTCCAAAAACATTCAGTACTTC.